Listed below are T cell receptor beta chains from one sample, sequenced in a study of Ad26.COV2.S vaccination and SARS-CoV-2 variants. Some clones are missing from TCRdb's copy, which holds only in-frame ones; the method was immunoSEQ multiplex PCR. The table records 400,000 to 500,000 clones, approximately 87% of them present only once. Sequenced here: peripheral blood, sampled in a trial of Ad26.COV2.S vaccine versus placebo. The receptors originated from a person aged 18-65 years who received the Ad26.COV2.S COVID-19 vaccine or a placebo. CDR3s include the opening cysteine and the closing phenylalanine or tryptophan. D genes are given only for firm matches. Size tells how often a clone was seen (once, few, many) or the class of an expanded clone, and some rows leave it out.

abundance,v_gene,d_gene,j_gene,CDR3nt,CDR3aa
.,TRBV4-3,.,TRBJ1-3,TGCGCCAGCAGCCAAGATAGCAGAACAAGCGGAAACACCATATATTTT,CASSQDSRTSGNTIYF
.,TRBV28,TRBD1,TRBJ1-1,TGTGCCAGCAGAAGACAGGGTCGGAACACTGAAGCTTTCTTT,CASRRQGRNTEAFF
.,TRBV7-9,TRBD2,TRBJ2-5,TGTGCCAGCAGCCTTCCCCTAGCGGGGGAGAAGCAGACCCAGTACTTC,CASSLPLAGEKQTQYF
.,TRBV7-2,TRBD1,TRBJ2-7,TGTGCCAGCAGCTTAGCCGGACAGGGGCTCTACGAGCAGTACTTC,CASSLAGQGLYEQYF
.,TRBV6-5,.,TRBJ2-5,TGTGCCACCTCAGTTCTGAGGGAGACCCAGTACTTC,CATSVLRETQYF
.,TRBV28,.,TRBJ2-3,TGTGCCAGCAGTTTATCCCGGGCCACAGATACGCAGTATTTT,CASSLSRATDTQYF
.,TRBV25-1,.,TRBJ1-4,TGTGCCAGCACCCGATCCGGCAACCATGAAAAACTGTTTTTT,CASTRSGNHEKLFF
.,TRBV19,TRBD1,TRBJ2-7,TGTGCCAGTAGTATGGAGGGACAGGGTCATAGGTACGAGCAGTACTTC,CASSMEGQGHRYEQYF
.,TRBV6-2/TRBV6-3,.,TRBJ1-5,TGTGCCAGCAGTAAGCGGGTAGGAGGAAGCAATCAGCCCCAGCATTTT,CASSKRVGGSNQPQHF
.,TRBV15,TRBD1,TRBJ2-7,TGTGCCACCAGCAGAGATAAGACAGGGTTTCGCGAGCAGTACTTC,CATSRDKTGFREQYF
.,TRBV3-1/TRBV3-2,.,TRBJ1-1,TGTGCCAGCAGCCTGGGTCTGAACACTGAAGCTTTCTTT,CASSLGLNTEAFF
.,TRBV7-2,.,TRBJ1-6,TGTGCCAGCAGCTTAGACGGGTATAATTCACCCCTCCACTTT,CASSLDGYNSPLHF
.,TRBV6-5,.,TRBJ2-7,TGTGCCAGCACCTGGGCGGACGGCTCCTACGAGCAGTACTTC,CASTWADGSYEQYF
once,TRBV24-1,.,TRBJ2-1,TGTGCCACCAGTGATTTAGGGTTGGAGGGGGCGCGTTACAATGAGCAGTTCTTC,CATSDLGLEGARYNEQFF
.,TRBV6-2/TRBV6-3,.,TRBJ2-7,TGTGCCAGCAGTTACTCGAGGGAGCAGTACTTC,CASSYSREQYF
.,TRBV6-1,.,TRBJ2-7,TGTGCCAGCAGTGAAGCTAGACATCTCCGCTACGAGCAGTACTTC,CASSEARHLRYEQYF
.,TRBV11-2,TRBD1,TRBJ2-5,TGTGCCAGCAGCTTAGCCCGGGACAGGGTGCGAGAGACCCAGTACTTC,CASSLARDRVRETQYF
.,TRBV28,.,TRBJ1-5,TGTGCCAGCAGTCCCGAGAGCGATTATCAGCCCCAGCATTTT,CASSPESDYQPQHF
.,TRBV19,.,TRBJ1-2,TGTGCCAGTACTCCGGGTCCTAACTATGGCTACACCTTC,CASTPGPNYGYTF
.,TRBV19,TRBD2,TRBJ2-4,TGTGCCAGTAGTATCGGGGGGGGCGAAAACATTCAGTACTTC,CASSIGGGENIQYF
.,TRBV5-5,TRBD2,TRBJ2-3,TGTGCCAGCAGCAGACTAGCGGGGAACACAGATACGCAGTATTTT,CASSRLAGNTDTQYF
once,TRBV3-1/TRBV3-2,.,TRBJ2-3,TGTGCCAGCACCCGGACTCTGTCCCCGGGTACGCAGTATTTT,CASTRTLSPGTQYF
few,TRBV6-5,.,TRBJ1-2,TGTGCCAGCATTCCCCGGTACCCTACTAACTATGGCTACACCTTC,CASIPRYPTNYGYTF
.,TRBV7-2,TRBD1,TRBJ2-4,TGTGCCAGCAGCCCTCAGGGGGCTGGCATTCAGTACTTC,CASSPQGAGIQYF
.,TRBV30,.,TRBJ1-2,TGTGCCTGCCCGGGACACATACGAAGGAACTATGGCTACACCTTC,CACPGHIRRNYGYTF
.,TRBV2,.,TRBJ2-7,TGTGCCAGCAGTCACAGCTACTACTACGAGCAGTACTTC,CASSHSYYYEQYF
.,TRBV11-2,TRBD2,TRBJ2-7,TGTGCCAGCAGCCCGATCATTCCCCAGCGGGGGACAACCTACGAGCAGTACTTC,CASSPIIPQRGTTYEQYF
.,TRBV25-1,TRBD1,TRBJ2-7,TGTGCCAGCAGTAGGGACAGGGGCCACGAGCAGTACTTC,CASSRDRGHEQYF
.,TRBV6-5,TRBD2,TRBJ2-1,TGTGCCAGCAGTTCTGTAGCGGGGGGGCTGGGTGAGCAGTTCTTC,CASSSVAGGLGEQFF
.,TRBV6-5,.,TRBJ1-5,TGTGCCAGCAGTTTGGACACCCATAGCAATCAGCCCCAGCATTTT,CASSLDTHSNQPQHF
.,TRBV6-1,TRBD1,TRBJ2-2,TGTGCCAGCAGTGGAATCAGGGGGCGAAAAGCGACCGGGGAGCTGTTTTTT,CASSGIRGRKATGELFF
.,TRBV7-2,.,TRBJ1-1,TGTGCCAGCAGCTTAAACGGGGGGGAAAGGGACACTGAAGCTTTCTTT,CASSLNGGERDTEAFF
.,TRBV27,.,TRBJ1-5,TGTGCCAGTGCCCGGGACAACGATCAGCCCCAGCATTTT,CASARDNDQPQHF
.,TRBV18,.,TRBJ1-1,TGTGCCAGCTCACCACAGGGGGTGAACACTGAAGCTTTCTTT,CASSPQGVNTEAFF
.,TRBV12-3/TRBV12-4,.,TRBJ2-3,TGTGCCAGCAGTCTGACGCCAGTTCGGTATTTT,CASSLTPVRYF
.,TRBV5-1,TRBD1,TRBJ2-3,TGCGCCAGCAGGGGACGACAGGGGGCTGAAGATACGCAGTATTTT,CASRGRQGAEDTQYF
.,TRBV5-1,.,TRBJ2-5,TGCGCCAGCAGCTTGGGGGGCCCCGAGGGGGAGACCCAGTACTTC,CASSLGGPEGETQYF
.,TRBV5-1,TRBD1,TRBJ2-3,TGCGCCAGCAGCTCGGGGGACAGGGGCACAGATACGCAGTATTTT,CASSSGDRGTDTQYF
.,TRBV30,TRBD1,TRBJ2-1,TGTGCCTGGAGTGCTAACCCTGACAGGGAAGGAATCTTC,CAWSANPDREGIF
.,TRBV6-6,.,TRBJ2-5,TGTGCCAGCAGTTACTCGACCGGGGCTCAAGAGACCCAGTACTTC,CASSYSTGAQETQYF
.,TRBV7-2,.,TRBJ1-3,TGTGCCAGCAGCTTAGAAGTGGGTGGAAACACCATATATTTT,CASSLEVGGNTIYF
.,TRBV30,TRBD2,TRBJ2-7,TGTGCCTGGAGTTCCGAGGTGACGGGGGGGCTGGAGCAGTACTTC,CAWSSEVTGGLEQYF
few,TRBV30,TRBD1,TRBJ1-6,TGTGCCTGGAGCACGACAGGGGCTTCACCCCTCCACTTT,CAWSTTGASPLHF